This T cell receptor (beta chain) was retrieved from a study of blood T cell repertoires in COVID-19. Study context: Acute and convalescent COVID-19 samples came from the United States, Italy and Spain. Sources were T cells, B-cell-depleted T cells, or PBMCs; the material itself was cDNA or gDNA.

The junction had 3 bases not matched to a gene; V was cut back by 8 bases and J by 3 bases. The CDR3 is 12 amino acids. Germline-derived CDR1 and CDR2 are SQVTM and ANQGSEA. Original methodology: By means of reference gene primer amplification, nucleated cell counts were estimated. Sequencing was performed with immunoSEQ multiplex PCR; in TCRdb, only in-frame clones are kept and a portion is missing. The D gene and trimming were derived from the DNA, and the V and J assignments and clone size from that table. The profile shows roughly 110,000 clones, approximately 81% of them singletons. The V call is TRBV29-1, the J call TRBJ2-3; 9 positions agree with TRBD1. The receptor was derived from a human donor in a cohort sampled during active COVID-19. The specimen was peripheral blood. The CDR3 sequence: CSTGQGTDTQYF. The CDR3 DNA is TGCAGCACCGGACAGGGGACAGATACGCAGTATTTT.